This entry features one TCR beta chain sequence. Its antigen is currently unknown. This sample is drawn from a study of OX40 agonist ivuxolimab in advanced cancers. Whole-study context: A partial response was reached by three patients: one with hepatocellular carcinoma and two with cutaneous melanoma.

Broader study findings: No determination was made of the antigen specificity of the expanded peripheral T cells.

CDR3 size: 14 residues. V shed 5 bases and J shed 0 bases, with 10 bases lying between them. Germline V gene data show CDR1 as SEHNR and CDR2 as FQNEAQ (reference sequence). TCRdb keeps only in-frame clones here, not all; method: immunoSEQ multiplex PCR. The sample contains tens of thousands of clones, approximately 85% of which appear only once. The chain has TRBV7-9 and TRBJ1-2; D is unclear. Sequencing was performed on CD4+ or CD8+ T cells sorted from blood, taken in a trial of the OX40 agonist ivuxolimab. This sequence originates from an adult with an advanced solid tumor such as melanoma, head and neck, liver or kidney cancer. In DNA form, the CDR3 reads TGTGCCAGCAGCCCATTTGAATCTAACTATGGCTACACCTTC. Amino acids: CASSPFESNYGYTF.